This T cell receptor (beta chain) was profiled in a study of blood T cell repertoires in COVID-19. For the study at large: T cells, B-cell-depleted T cells, or PBMCs supplied cDNA or gDNA.

Some clones are missing from TCRdb's copy, which holds only in-frame ones; the method was immunoSEQ multiplex PCR. The sample lists about 190,000 clones, approximately 87% seen once, with 12% in the top ten. The CDR3 is 15 residues long. V gave up 4 bases and J gave up 4 bases; unmatched junction bases: 4. Germline CDR1 and CDR2: SGHTA and FQGTGA. Sample: peripheral blood. This clonotype originated in a woman in her sixties or seventies with COVID-19, enrolled during active disease. The chain employs TRBV7-3 and TRBJ2-1, with TRBD1 identical over 10 bases. In nucleotides, the CDR3 is TGTGCCAGCAGCTCGGGACAGGGGCCTTACAATGAGCAGTTCTTC. Translation: CASSSGQGPYNEQFF.